Below are 24 T cell receptor beta chains sequenced from a single sample in a study of PD-1 blockade in classical Hodgkin lymphoma. TCRdb's table, derived via immunoSEQ multiplex PCR, lists solely in-frame clones and lacks some. This table holds around 50,000 clones, around 91% found once. Time point described: cycle 4 day 1 (C4D1), after less than 7 weeks of nivolumab. Every one of the patients relapsed after autologous stem cell transplantation (brentuximab vedotin exposure was variable). The specimen comprised peripheral blood mononuclear cells (PBMCs), sampled before the fourth cycle of nivolumab. All receptors derive from a human donor with classical Hodgkin lymphoma.

The CDR3 DNA reads as TGTGCCAGCAGCTCCCCGGCCAACATTATCCAAGAGACCCAGTACTTC. Its translation is CASSSPANIIQETQYF. The rearrangement uses TRBV7-2 and TRBJ2-5; unclear D gene. CDR1 SGHTA and CDR2 FQGNSA come from the germline V gene. The CDR3 consists of 16 residues. Trimming took 4 bases from V and 1 from J, leaving 16 bases between them.

The rearrangement joins TRBV19 to TRBJ2-3; D unresolved. V was cut by 5 bases and J by 0 bases, with 6 bases left in between. The germline V gene encodes CDR1 LNHDA and CDR2 SQIVND (reference sequence). The CDR3 length is 13 residues. CDR3 in DNA: TGTGCCAGTAGTCCTGGCAGCACAGATACGCAGTATTTT. This translates into CASSPGSTDTQYF.

The chain links TRBV28 to TRBJ2-1, with TRBD2 as a possible D gene (5 bases). Per germline, CDR1 MDHEN and CDR2 SYDVKM. Trimming took 4 bases from V and 9 from J, leaving 16 bases between them. This CDR3 spans 14 amino acids. CDR3 DNA: TGTGCCAGCAGTTCAGGACTTCGGGCGGCTGAGCAGTTCTTC. Translation: CASSSGLRAAEQFF. Together with reference TRBV28 and TRBJ2-1, the CDR3 gives the full variable domain: DVKVTQSSRYLVKRTGEKVFLECVQDMDHENMFWYRQDPGLGLRLIYFSYDVKMKEKGDIPEGYSVSREKKERFSLILESASTNQTSMYLCASSSGLRAAEQFFGPGTRLTVL.

The chain links TRBV11-1 to TRBJ1-1; 8 positions match TRBD1. The CDR3 covers 15 residues. CDR1 is SGHAT, CDR2 FQDESV, per germline (reference sequence). Germline trimming cut 6 bases from V and 1 base from J; bases unmatched to any gene: 7. The CDR3 spells CASSSQGAKNTEAFF. CDR3 DNA: TGTGCCAGCAGTTCCCAGGGGGCAAAGAACACTGAAGCTTTCTTT.

The chain links TRBV18 to TRBJ2-5; possibly TRBD1 or TRBD2 for D (6 bases each). CDR1 and CDR2 (germline): KGHSH, LQKENI. The CDR3 consists of 14 residues. Trimming removed 2 bases at V and 5 bases at J, with 12 bases between. The CDR3 spells CASSPWGARETQYF. The DNA for the CDR3 is TGTGCCAGCTCACCATGGGGGGCTAGGGAGACCCAGTACTTC. Combining the CDR3 with reference TRBV18 and TRBJ2-5 gives the whole variable domain NAGVMQNPRHLVRRRGQEARLRCSPMKGHSHVYWYRQLPEEGLKFMVYLQKENIIDESGMPKERFSAEFPKEGPSILRIQQVVRGDSAAYFCASSPWGARETQYFGPGTRLLVL.

The chain recombines TRBV7-9 with TRBJ2-7; 11 bases are a match to TRBD2. The junction had 8 bases not matched to a gene; V was cut back by 7 bases and J by 3 bases. Germline V CDR1 and CDR2: SEHNR, FQNEAQ (reference sequence). CDR3 length: 15 amino acids. The CDR3 region is CASINTGTSGYEQYF. In DNA form, the CDR3 reads TGTGCCAGCATCAATACCGGGACTAGCGGCTACGAGCAGTACTTC.

The chain couples TRBV6-6 to TRBJ2-1; TRBD1 is a possible D gene (5 bases). This CDR3 is 14 amino acids long. Trimming removed 1 base at V and 5 bases at J, with 9 bases between. From germline, CDR1 is MNHNY and CDR2 SVGAGI (reference sequence). CDR3 DNA sequence: TGTGCCAGCAGTTACTTGGCAGGGAACAATGAGCAGTTCTTC. It translates to CASSYLAGNNEQFF.

The chain links TRBV10-3 to TRBJ2-1, with D uncertain. The V gene's germline CDR1 is ENHRY and CDR2 SYGVKD. V was shortened by 3 bases and J by 10 bases, with 13 bases between the two germline ends. The CDR3 sequence is 13 residues long. Written as DNA, the CDR3 is TGTGCCATCAGTGAACGATTGGGTGGCGAGCAGTTCTTC. It encodes CAISERLGGEQFF.

The chain recombines TRBV14 with TRBJ1-2; D ambiguous. Germline V CDR1 and CDR2: SGHDN, FVKESK. This CDR3 has 12 residues. Trimming took 4 bases from V and 5 from J, leaving 8 bases between them. The CDR3, as DNA: TGTGCCAGCAGCCCGCAGTGGTATGGCTACACCTTC. Protein product: CASSPQWYGYTF.

The V gene is TRBV4-1, the J gene TRBJ2-1; 14 bases match TRBD2. J was trimmed by 6 bases and V by 4 bases; bases with no gene match: 8. CDR1 is MGHRA and CDR2 is YSYEKL in the germline V gene. CDR3 length: 17 amino acids. CDR3: CASSRGTSGSYLNEQFF. CDR3 bases: TGCGCCAGCAGCCGAGGGACTAGCGGGAGTTATCTCAATGAGCAGTTCTTC.

This clone was counted a few times. V and J are TRBV7-6 and TRBJ1-1; D is ambiguous. The CDR3 covers 14 residues. Trimming stripped 5 bases from V and 8 bases from J, with 18 bases between. The germline V gene encodes CDR1 SGHVS and CDR2 FNYEAQ. The DNA of the CDR3 is TGTGCCAGCAGCGAGTGGACGTCGCGAGGCGAAGCTTTCTTT. Its translation: CASSEWTSRGEAFF.

The chain joins TRBV19 to TRBJ2-6; no clear D gene. This CDR3 spans 16 amino acids. Looked up from germline, CDR1 is LNHDA and CDR2 is SQIVND (reference sequence). V lost 7 bases and J 4 bases, leaving 17 bases between the germline ends. CDR3 region: CASTPIAVRGANVLTF. The CDR3 DNA reads TGTGCCAGTACCCCAATCGCGGTCAGAGGGGCCAACGTCCTGACTTTC.

The J gene is TRBJ2-1, the V gene TRBV6-5, with unresolved D. This CDR3 is 11 amino acids long. V was cut by 7 bases and J by 3 bases, with 4 bases left in between. In germline, CDR1 is MNHEY, CDR2 SVGAGI. The CDR3 region is CASNRYNEQFF. The CDR3 bases are TGTGCCAGCAACCGCTACAATGAGCAGTTCTTC.

This clone occurred once. V gene TRBV10-3 combines with J gene TRBJ1-5, with a possible D match to TRBD1 (5 bases). CDR1 and CDR2 (germline): ENHRY, SYGVKD. With 10 bases removed from V and 4 bases from J, the gap between germline ends came to 20 bases. This CDR3 has 15 residues. The DNA of the CDR3 is TGTGCCACAGGAGGTGGGACGGGAGAGAATCAGCCCCAGCATTTT. It yields the protein CATGGGTGENQPQHF.

The rearrangement uses TRBV5-1 and TRBJ1-3; D not certain. Trimming removed 1 base from V and 3 bases from J, with 2 bases in between. Germline CDR1 SGHRS, CDR2 YFSETQ. CDR3 length: 12 amino acids. The CDR3 DNA reads TGCGCCAGCAGCTTGTATGGAAACACCATATATTTT. This codes for CASSLYGNTIYF.

The CDR3 DNA follows: TGTGCCAGCAACGCCCGGGACTTGGCCTACAATGAGCAGTTCTTC. It translates to CASNARDLAYNEQFF. The V call is TRBV5-4, the J call TRBJ2-1, with D possibly being TRBD2 (6 bases). The germline V and J ends were trimmed by 6 bases and 2 bases, with 15 bases remaining between them. CDR1 is SGHNT and CDR2 is YYREEE in the germline V gene (reference sequence). CDR3 size: 15 residues. Looking up the rest from reference TRBV5-4 and TRBJ2-1 gives the full variable domain: ETGVTQSPTHLIKTRGQQVTLRCSSQSGHNTVSWYQQALGQGPQFIFQYYREEENGRGNFPPRFSGLQFPNYSSELNVNALELDDSALYLCASNARDLAYNEQFFGPGTRLTVL.

A single count supports this clone. The chain links TRBV28 to TRBJ2-7, with a possible D match to TRBD2 (5 bases). V dropped 5 bases and J dropped 6 bases, with 14 bases sitting between them. From germline, CDR1 is MDHEN and CDR2 SYDVKM. The CDR3 runs 13 residues. The CDR3 nucleotides read TGTGCCAGCAGTCCCGGGGTAGCTATCGAGCAGTACTTC. It specifies CASSPGVAIEQYF.

This clone showed up just a few times. This rearrangement joins TRBV5-1 to TRBJ1-5; D is ambiguous. V gave up 0 bases and J gave up 2 bases, with 9 bases separating them. CDR1 is SGHRS and CDR2 is YFSETQ in the germline V gene. The CDR3 runs to 15 residues. The CDR3 bases are TGCGCCAGCAGCTTGGACGGAAGGGGCAATCAGCCCCAGCATTTT. It specifies CASSLDGRGNQPQHF.

The chain joins TRBV13 to TRBJ1-1; 10 bases fit TRBD1. The V and J ends lost 5 bases and 6 bases, in that order; junction bases with no gene match: 6. This CDR3 region has 14 residues. Germline-derived CDR1 and CDR2 are PRHDT and FYEKMQ (reference sequence). The chain's CDR3 is CASSHRTGGSEAFF. For the CDR3, the DNA is TGTGCCAGCAGCCACCGGACAGGGGGTTCTGAAGCTTTCTTT. The whole variable domain, filled in from reference TRBV13 and TRBJ1-1, reads AAGVIQSPRHLIKEKRETATLKCYPIPRHDTVYWYQQGPGQDPQFLISFYEKMQSDKGSIPDRFSAQQFSDYHSELNMSSLELGDSALYFCASSHRTGGSEAFFGQGTRLTVV.

The V gene is TRBV9, the J gene TRBJ2-1, with TRBD2 identical over 8 bases. The CDR3 is 15 amino acids. CDR1 is SGDLS and CDR2 is YYNGEE in the germline V gene. The J segment lost 3 bases and the V segment lost 0 bases, leaving 2 bases of the junction unmatched. The CDR3 protein is CASSVDSGNYNEQFF. The DNA of the CDR3 is TGTGCCAGCAGCGTAGATAGCGGGAACTACAATGAGCAGTTCTTC.

The count of this clone is one. This chain connects TRBV9 to TRBJ1-1; possibly TRBD1 for D (5 bases). This CDR3 region has 14 residues. Trimming took off 5 bases at V and 8 bases at J, with 19 bases between the two ends. Germline assignment: CDR1 SGDLS and CDR2 YYNGEE. The CDR3 bases are TGTGCCAGCAGGACTGGCGTGGCGGGGGACGAAGCTTTCTTT. Protein sequence: CASRTGVAGDEAFF.

The chain is built from TRBV5-1 and TRBJ1-4; no definite D call. Germline values: CDR1 SGHRS, CDR2 YFSETQ. Trimming pared 4 bases from V and 8 bases from J, leaving 15 bases between. There are 14 residues in the CDR3. The CDR3 sequence is CASSGVGGYEKLFF. CDR3 sequence (DNA): TGCGCCAGCAGCGGGGTGGGCGGTTACGAAAAACTGTTTTTT.

This clone was detected only a few times. This chain links TRBV12-2 with TRBJ1-2. TRBV12-2 is an annotated pseudogene. The CDR3 length is 15 residues. This chain's CDR3 is CASRLVARINYGYTF. The CDR3 coding sequence is TGTGCAAGTCGCTTAGTAGCCAGAATTAACTATGGCTACACCTTC.

The chain links TRBV7-9 to TRBJ2-1; 10 nucleotides match TRBD2. The CDR3 loop spans 15 amino acids. Germline trimming cut 10 bases from V and 5 bases from J; bases unmatched to any gene: 11. CDR1 is SEHNR and CDR2 is FQNEAQ in the germline V gene (reference sequence). The DNA for the CDR3 is TGTGCCACCATACCGCCGGGACTAGCGAACAATGAGCAGTTCTTC. Translation: CATIPPGLANNEQFF. Looking up the rest from reference TRBV7-9 and TRBJ2-1 gives the full variable domain: DTGVSQNPRHKITKRGQNVTFRCDPISEHNRLYWYRQTLGQGPEFLTYFQNEAQLEKSRLLSDRFSAERPKGSFSTLEIQRTEQGDSAMYLCATIPPGLANNEQFFGPGTRLTVL.